Listed below are T cell receptor beta chains from one sample, sequenced in a study of T cell responses to AZD1222 COVID-19 vaccine. TCRdb's table, derived via immunoSEQ multiplex PCR, lists solely in-frame clones and lacks some. The sample contains roughly 140,000 clones, more than 70% of which appear only once. This sample comprised peripheral blood, obtained 28 days after the second AZD1222 dose. Receptor source: an adult who received the AZD1222 COVID-19 vaccine. CDR3s include the opening cysteine and the closing phenylalanine or tryptophan. The D gene is left open where the match is weak. For some rows the clone size is stated as once, few or many, or as a class when expanded; others skip it.

>-|-|TRBJ2-7|TRBV5-1
CASKGDNSYEQYF
TGCGCCAGCAAAGGGGACAACTCCTACGAGCAGTACTTC
>-|-|TRBJ1-3|TRBV7-9
CASSPGPRGVAGNTIYF
TGTGCCAGCAGCCCAGGTCCCCGGGGTGTCGCTGGAAACACCATATATTTT
>TRBD1|-|TRBJ2-5|TRBV10-3
CATGTDEETQYF
TGTGCCACCGGGACAGACGAAGAGACCCAGTACTTC
>-|-|TRBJ1-1|TRBV7-9
CASSVRLGVSTEAFF
TGTGCCAGCAGCGTGAGGTTGGGGGTTAGCACTGAAGCTTTCTTT
>-|-|TRBJ1-1|TRBV11-2
CASSLGPRGTEAFF
TGTGCCAGCAGCCTGGGACCCCGAGGGACTGAAGCTTTCTTT
>TRBD1|few|TRBJ2-3|TRBV2
CASADRAETQYF
TGTGCCAGCGCGGACAGGGCAGAGACGCAGTATTTT
>-|-|TRBJ2-5|TRBV6-5
CASSYGLGSPRETQYF
TGTGCCAGCAGTTACGGTTTAGGGTCCCCCAGAGAGACCCAGTACTTC
>-|-|TRBJ2-1|TRBV5-1
CASSLGTRNEQFF
TGCGCCAGCAGCCTAGGGACTCGCAATGAGCAGTTCTTC
>-|-|TRBJ2-1|TRBV24-1
CATSETPRARRKDEQFF
TGTGCCACCAGTGAAACCCCCAGGGCCCGGAGGAAAGATGAGCAGTTCTTC
>-|-|TRBJ1-5|TRBV7-7
CASSLDGFGGSNQPQHF
TGTGCTAGCAGCTTAGACGGCTTCGGGGGGAGCAATCAGCCCCAGCATTTT
>TRBD2|-|TRBJ2-7|TRBV6-5
CASNLAGGYEQYF
TGTGCCAGCAATCTAGCGGGGGGGTACGAGCAGTACTTC
>-|-|TRBJ2-6|TRBV30
CACPLASGGANVLTF
TGTGCCTGCCCCTTAGCGAGTGGTGGGGCCAACGTCCTGACTTTC
>-|-|TRBJ1-1|TRBV19
CASTDRLEAFF
TGTGCCAGTACCGACAGGTTGGAAGCTTTCTTT
>-|-|TRBJ2-3|TRBV2
CASKKGSVKDTQYF
TGTGCCAGCAAGAAGGGGAGTGTAAAGGATACGCAGTATTTT
>-|once|TRBJ2-1|TRBV7-9
CASSLPPNEQFF
TGTGCCAGCAGCTTACCACCCAATGAGCAGTTCTTC
>-|few|TRBJ1-4|TRBV5-6
CASSLVDWGSEKLFF
TGTGCCAGCAGCTTGGTAGACTGGGGCAGTGAAAAACTGTTTTTT
>-|-|TRBJ2-1|TRBV28
CASSFPGAGSYNEQFF
TGTGCCAGCAGTTTCCCGGGCGCCGGCTCCTACAATGAGCAGTTCTTC
>-|-|TRBJ2-1|TRBV30
CAWSIRGYEQFF
TGTGCCTGGAGCATACGGGGGTATGAGCAGTTCTTC
>-|-|TRBJ2-6|TRBV5-1
CASRGSYSGANVLTF
TGCGCCAGCAGAGGGAGTTACTCTGGGGCCAACGTCCTGACTTTC
>TRBD1|-|TRBJ2-2|TRBV6-2/TRBV6-3
CASSWSWGQVYTGELFF
TGTGCCAGCAGTTGGAGCTGGGGACAGGTATACACCGGGGAGCTGTTTTTT
>-|large|TRBJ2-5|TRBV7-8
CASSYYSDAQETQYF
TGTGCCAGCAGCTACTACTCGGACGCCCAAGAGACCCAGTACTTC
>-|-|TRBJ2-5|TRBV7-9
CASSLSGGETQYF
TGTGCCAGCAGCTTAAGTGGCGGGGAGACCCAGTACTTC
>-|-|TRBJ1-5|TRBV10-2
CASSPSAGSNQPQHF
TGCGCCAGCAGTCCTAGCGCCGGGAGCAATCAGCCCCAGCATTTT
>TRBD2|-|TRBJ2-3|TRBV7-3
CASSLSPSGRGTDTQYF
TGTGCCAGCAGCTTAAGCCCTAGCGGGAGGGGCACAGATACGCAGTATTTT
>TRBD1|-|TRBJ1-2|TRBV28
CASTPGGRGYTF
TGTGCCAGCACACCAGGGGGCCGTGGCTACACCTTC
>TRBD1|-|TRBJ2-7|TRBV6-5
CASSKTGGDEQYF
TGTGCCAGCAGTAAGACAGGGGGTGACGAGCAGTACTTC
>-|-|TRBJ2-7|TRBV2
CASSVKGTEQYF
TGTGCCAGCAGTGTTAAGGGGACCGAGCAGTACTTC
>-|-|TRBJ1-5|TRBV6-5
CAAQTSGEGQPQHF
TGTGCCGCCCAAACTTCCGGGGAAGGACAGCCCCAGCATTTT
>-|few|TRBJ1-5|TRBV28
CASSDDANQPQHF
TGTGCCAGCAGTGATGATGCAAATCAGCCCCAGCATTTT